A single sample gave rise to the 26 T cell receptor beta chains below, sequenced in a study of shared clonotypes between healthy human individuals. TCRdb's table, derived via immunoSEQ multiplex PCR, lists solely in-frame clones and lacks some. The data show some 2,400,000 clones, 90% to 96% seen once. The specimen sequenced was naive CD4+ T cells sorted from blood. As for subset: CD45RA+ positively selected. The receptors originated from a man younger than 35 in good health.

This chain uses TRBV5-4 with TRBJ1-6, with D perhaps matching TRBD1 (6 bases). The CDR3 is 16 residues long. The V end was cut by 1 base, the J end by 6 bases, with 14 bases between. Germline V gene lookup returns CDR1 SGHNT and CDR2 YYREEE (reference sequence). DNA for the CDR3: TGTGCCAGCAGCTTGTACGGGGGCAGTTCTAATTCACCCCTCCACTTT. Translating gives CASSLYGGSSNSPLHF.

V is TRBV6-5 and J is TRBJ2-7, with 11 bases aligning to TRBD2. Trimming took 2 bases from V and 2 from J; bases not matched to a gene: 5. CDR1 is MNHEY, CDR2 SVGAGI, per germline. The CDR3 sequence is 16 residues long. The CDR3: CASSYTGLADTYEQYF. The DNA for the CDR3 is TGTGCCAGCAGTTACACGGGACTAGCGGACACCTACGAGCAGTACTTC.

The rearrangement links TRBV7-2 to TRBJ2-2; D not certain. The CDR3 spans 16 residues. Germline lookup yields CDR1 SGHTA and CDR2 FQGNSA. Trimming left V 6 bases short and J 5 bases short, with 19 bases between. CDR3 coding DNA: TGTGCCAGCAGTCCGACTTTCCTAGGATCGACCGGGGAGCTGTTTTTT. Protein sequence: CASSPTFLGSTGELFF.

On this clone itself: At the DNA level, this CDR3 is encoded by other sequences in the same sample as well. This chain connects TRBV5-4 to TRBJ2-2; no firm D call. The germline V gene encodes CDR1 SGHNT and CDR2 YYREEE (reference sequence). The germline V and J ends were trimmed by 0 bases and 1 base, with 4 bases remaining between them. This CDR3 is 14 amino acids long. This chain's CDR3 is CASSLAGNTGELFF. The DNA for the CDR3 is TGTGCCAGCAGCTTGGCCGGGAACACCGGGGAGCTGTTTTTT.

The chain has TRBV4-1 and TRBJ2-3, with 10 positions matching TRBD2. The CDR3 totals 17 residues. Germline V gene lookup returns CDR1 MGHRA and CDR2 YSYEKL. Trimming removed 0 bases from V and 2 bases from J; junction bases left unmatched: 5. The DNA for the CDR3 is TGCGCCAGCAGCCAAGAAACGAGCGGGGGGGCCACAGATACGCAGTATTTT. It translates to CASSQETSGGATDTQYF.

Comments on this clone: In the same sample, other DNA sequences code for this CDR3. The chain joins TRBV5-1 to TRBJ1-1, with D hard to call. Per the germline V gene, CDR1 is SGHRS and CDR2 is YFSETQ. V dropped 0 bases and J dropped 0 bases, with 6 bases sitting between them. This CDR3 has 14 amino acids. This CDR3 is CASSLGSMNTEAFF. The CDR3 region has the DNA TGCGCCAGCAGCTTGGGGAGCATGAACACTGAAGCTTTCTTT.

This clone was found once. This sequence joins TRBV4-3 and TRBJ2-6, with 7 positions matching TRBD2. The V and J ends lost 0 bases and 2 bases, in that order; junction bases with no gene match: 7. The CDR3 loop spans 18 amino acids. The germline V gene encodes CDR1 LGHNA and CDR2 YSLEER. The chain's CDR3 is CASSQDLAAAAGANVLTF. The CDR3 DNA reads TGCGCCAGCAGCCAAGACCTAGCGGCCGCTGCTGGGGCCAACGTCCTGACTTTC.

The CDR3 region has the DNA TGTGCCAGCAGACCTGGACTCACGAACACCGGGGAGCTGTTTTTT. It codes for CASRPGLTNTGELFF. The chain has TRBV7-2 and TRBJ2-2, with D perhaps TRBD2 (5 bases). CDR1 and CDR2 from the germline V gene are SGHTA and FQGNSA. CDR3 length: 15 amino acids. Trimming left V 6 bases short and J 0 bases short, with 11 bases between.

The CDR3 DNA reads TGTGCCAGCAGCGTAGAAGTAGCGGGAAAAGCCTACGAGCAGTACTTC. Translating it yields CASSVEVAGKAYEQYF. The chain has TRBV9 and TRBJ2-7, with 8 bases identical to TRBD2. V was pared by 0 bases and J by 2 bases, with 7 bases of the junction left unmatched. The germline CDR1 and CDR2 sequences are SGDLS and YYNGEE. The CDR3 runs 16 residues.

This clone was observed once. This sequence joins TRBV6-1 and TRBJ1-2; D is ambiguous. V lost 4 bases and J lost 8, with 17 bases in between. Germline V gene data show CDR1 as MNHNS and CDR2 as SASEGT. The CDR3 contains 14 residues. The CDR3 nucleotides read TGTGCCAGCAGTGCGGATTCGTCGATGGTGGGCTACACCTTC. Its translation is CASSADSSMVGYTF.

The chain links TRBV7-9 to TRBJ2-1; 8 bases map to TRBD1. The V and J ends lost 4 bases and 6 bases, in that order; junction bases with no gene match: 2. Germline CDR1 SEHNR, CDR2 FQNEAQ (reference sequence). The CDR3 loop spans 13 amino acids. CDR3 in DNA: TGTGCCAGCAGCTCGGACAGGGCCAATGAGCAGTTCTTC. Protein sequence: CASSSDRANEQFF.

V and J are TRBV6-5 and TRBJ2-7; the D gene is possibly TRBD1 (5 bases). The CDR3 runs 14 residues. The V gene's germline CDR1 is MNHEY and CDR2 SVGAGI. The V end lost 2 bases, the J end lost 3 bases, and 11 bases lay between the germline ends. The CDR3 is CASSYRGMGYEQYF. The DNA of the CDR3 is TGTGCCAGCAGTTACAGGGGAATGGGCTACGAGCAGTACTTC.

The gene calls are TRBV12-2 and TRBJ2-7. TRBV12-2 has pseudogene status. This CDR3 is built from 15 residues. Here the CDR3 reads CASRSRAPPRNEQYF. The DNA of the CDR3 is TGTGCAAGTCGCTCAAGGGCCCCCCCGCGGAACGAGCAGTACTTC.

The chain uses TRBV28 and TRBJ1-3; D gene unclear. V lost 7 bases and J 0 bases, leaving 25 bases between the germline ends. Looked up from germline, CDR1 is MDHEN and CDR2 is SYDVKM. This CDR3 comprises 19 residues. The chain's CDR3 is CASTRGGPGFGTSGNTIYF. The CDR3 DNA is TGTGCCAGCACCCGAGGAGGGCCCGGTTTCGGCACCTCTGGAAACACCATATATTTT. The variable domain in full, with the rest retrieved from reference TRBV28 and TRBJ1-3, is DVKVTQSSRYLVKRTGEKVFLECVQDMDHENMFWYRQDPGLGLRLIYFSYDVKMKEKGDIPEGYSVSREKKERFSLILESASTNQTSMYLCASTRGGPGFGTSGNTIYFGEGSWLTVV.

The chain is built from TRBV6-1 and TRBJ2-7; D call uncertain. Per germline, CDR1 MNHNS and CDR2 SASEGT. The CDR3 runs to 13 residues. The ends were cut back, 0 bases at V and 2 bases at J, with 5 bases in the middle. In DNA, the CDR3 is TGTGCCAGCAGTGAAGCGGTCGCCTACGAGCAGTACTTC. Protein product: CASSEAVAYEQYF.

The V call is TRBV7-6, the J call TRBJ2-3, with a possible D match to TRBD2 (5 bases). Germline values: CDR1 SGHVS, CDR2 FNYEAQ. There are 13 residues in the CDR3. V was clipped by 4 bases and J by 8 bases, with 13 bases between them. The CDR3 sequence: CASSYNSGSTQYF. The CDR3 nucleotides read TGTGCCAGCAGCTACAACAGTGGGAGTACGCAGTATTTT. Together with reference TRBV7-6 and TRBJ2-3, the CDR3 gives the full variable domain: GAGVSQSPRYKVTKRGQDVALRCDPISGHVSLYWYRQALGQGPEFLTYFNYEAQQDKSGLPNDRFSAERPEGSISTLTIQRTEQRDSAMYRCASSYNSGSTQYFGPGTRLTVL.

This sequence joins TRBV2 and TRBJ1-2; D is ambiguous. The germline V gene has CDR1 SNHLY and CDR2 FYNNEI. The length of the CDR3 is 14 residues. Trimming left V 6 bases short and J 3 bases short, with 14 bases between. In nucleotides, the CDR3 is TGTGCCAGCAGACGAACTATGATGGACTATGGCTACACCTTC. The encoded protein is CASRRTMMDYGYTF.

In the case of this clone: A single base separates this from a much larger clone, so it may be a read error. The genes are TRBV7-2 and TRBJ2-7; 9 bases agree with TRBD2. The CDR3 length is 13 residues. Looked up from germline, CDR1 is SGHTA and CDR2 is FQGNSA. The CDR3 bases are TGTGCCAGCAGCGTAGCGGGGGCCTACGAGCAGTACTTC. Translating it yields CASSVAGAYEQYF. The complete variable domain, with remaining parts taken from reference TRBV7-2 and TRBJ2-7, reads GAGVSQSPSNKVTEKGKDVELRCDPISGHTALYWYRQSLGQGLEFLIYFQGNSAPDKSGLPSDRFSAERTGGSVSTLTIQRTQQEDSAVYLCASSVAGAYEQYFGPGTRLTVT.

About this clone: The identical CDR3 is also encoded by other nucleotide sequences in the sample. The chain couples TRBV9 to TRBJ1-2; D remains ambiguous. The CDR3 loop spans 12 amino acids. The V gene's germline CDR1 is SGDLS and CDR2 YYNGEE. Between the trimmed V and J ends, which lost 0 bases and 7 bases, there was a span of 7 bases. CDR3 nucleotide sequence: TGTGCCAGCAGCGTAGACGGGTTTGGCTACACCTTC. Translating it yields CASSVDGFGYTF.

The rearrangement joins TRBV5-4 to TRBJ1-4; D gene unclear. CDR3 length: 16 amino acids. Germline values: CDR1 SGHNT, CDR2 YYREEE (reference sequence). Trimming cost V 4 bases and J 0 bases, with 13 bases left between them. The CDR3 DNA reads TGTGCCAGCAGCCTCGGCCAGACAACAACTAATGAAAAACTGTTTTTT. This translates into CASSLGQTTTNEKLFF.

CDR3 amino acids: CASSPGQLGYEQYF. In DNA form, the CDR3 reads TGTGCCAGCTCACCAGGGCAGTTAGGCTACGAGCAGTACTTC. The chain carries TRBV18 and TRBJ2-7; D remains unclear. CDR1 and CDR2 from the germline V gene are KGHSH and LQKENI. This CDR3 contains 14 residues. Trimming shortened V by 2 bases and J by 3 bases, and 11 bases separated the two germline ends.

The V and J genes are TRBV14 and TRBJ2-3; D tentatively reads TRBD1 or TRBD2 (5 bases each). Trimming removed 4 bases at V and 6 bases at J, with 11 bases between. Looked up from germline, CDR1 is SGHDN and CDR2 is FVKESK. This CDR3 contains 13 residues. In DNA form, the CDR3 reads TGTGCCAGCAGCCGAGGGGCGGTGGATACGCAGTATTTT. As protein: CASSRGAVDTQYF.

The chain is built from TRBV5-6 and TRBJ2-7, with D possibly TRBD1 on 6 matching bases. The V and J ends lost 5 bases and 0 bases respectively, with 12 bases between them. CDR1 and CDR2 from the germline V gene are SGHDT and YYEEEE. This CDR3 is built from 14 residues. CDR3 in DNA: TGTGCCAGCAGTTTCCTGGACAGCTCCTACGAGCAGTACTTC. Protein: CASSFLDSSYEQYF.

The chain carries TRBV19 and TRBJ1-5, with D tentatively TRBD1 (6 bases). The V gene lost 8 bases and the J gene lost 5 bases, with 13 bases spanning the gap. Germline CDR1 LNHDA, CDR2 SQIVND (reference sequence). The CDR3 has 13 amino acids. CDR3 nucleotides: TGTGCCAGTCACAGGGATTATTATCAGCCCCAGCATTTT. This codes for CASHRDYYQPQHF.

The gene calls are TRBV6-1 and TRBJ2-7, with 10 bases that match TRBD1. V shed 6 bases, J shed 7 bases, and the junction held 6 bases outside the gene matches. The CDR3 spans 13 residues. Germline V gene sequence: CDR1 MNHNS, CDR2 SASEGT. CDR3 DNA: TGTGCCAGCAGCCGGGACAGGGGAGGGGAGCAGTACTTC. This codes for CASSRDRGGEQYF.

This chain uses TRBV5-1 with TRBJ1-6; D gene unclear. Trimming shortened V by 4 bases and J by 0 bases, and 8 bases separated the two germline ends. Germline V gene data show CDR1 as SGHRS and CDR2 as YFSETQ. The CDR3 runs 15 residues. The CDR3 coding sequence is TGCGCCAGCAGCCCAGCCGACTCCTATAATTCACCCCTCCACTTT. The encoded protein is CASSPADSYNSPLHF.